These T cell receptor beta chains were read from a single sample in a study of STAT5B mutations in CD4+ large granular lymphocyte leukemia. Libraries were prepared by immunoSEQ multiplex PCR; TCRdb keeps only in-frame clonotypes and omits some of them. In the table there are roughly 32,000 clones, roughly three quarters of which are singletons. The sample consisted of CD4+ T cells from blood buffy coats. These TCRs come from a human donor in good health. CDR3s include the opening cysteine and the closing phenylalanine or tryptophan. A D gene is named only where the DNA matches it firmly. Size values are once, few and many counts, or a class for expanded clones, and some rows have none.

J | V | size | D | DNA | CDR3
TRBJ2-1 | TRBV11-2 | . | TRBD2 | TGTGCCAGCAGCCAAGGGACTAGCGGGAGGAATGAGCAGTTCTTC | CASSQGTSGRNEQFF
TRBJ2-2 | TRBV2 | . | TRBD1 | TGTGCCAGCAGCGCTACAGGGGTTGGCGGGGAGCTGTTTTTT | CASSATGVGGELFF
TRBJ2-1 | TRBV5-1 | once | . | TGCGCCAGCAGACCCATAGCGGCCCCCTACAATGAGCAGTTCTTC | CASRPIAAPYNEQFF
TRBJ2-3 | TRBV28 | once | TRBD2 | TGTGCCAGCAGGGGACTACTTAGCACAGATACGCAGTATTTT | CASRGLLSTDTQYF
TRBJ2-7 | TRBV10-3 | . | . | TGTGCCATCAGTGAGCGGGGGCCCTCCTACGAGCAGTACTTC | CAISERGPSYEQYF
TRBJ2-2 | TRBV6-5 | . | TRBD2 | TGTGCCAGCAGTTTCCCGGGGGGGGCTAACACCGGGGAGCTGTTTTTT | CASSFPGGANTGELFF
TRBJ2-7 | TRBV7-2 | . | . | TGTGCCAGCAGCCGGAGGCTAGAAGCCTACGAGCAGTACTTC | CASSRRLEAYEQYF
TRBJ1-4 | TRBV4-2 | . | . | TGTGCCAGCAACGATTTTAACCAGGGAGGTAATGAAAAACTGTTTTTT | CASNDFNQGGNEKLFF
TRBJ1-2 | TRBV6-5 | . | . | TGTGCCAGCAGTTACGTTGGGGTAGGCCTAAACTATGGCTACACCTTC | CASSYVGVGLNYGYTF
TRBJ1-6 | TRBV4-3 | few | . | TGCGCCAGCAGCCAAGAAACAGTTAGCTCCTATAATTCACCCCTCCACTTT | CASSQETVSSYNSPLHF
TRBJ2-2 | TRBV25-1 | . | TRBD2 | TGTGCCAGCAGTCCCCGGACTAGCGACAACACCGGGGAGCTGTTTTTT | CASSPRTSDNTGELFF
TRBJ2-1 | TRBV11-2 | . | TRBD2 | TGTGCCAGCAGCTCAGTGGCTAGCGGGACCTACAATGAGCAGTTCTTC | CASSSVASGTYNEQFF
TRBJ2-7 | TRBV19 | . | TRBD2 | TGTGCCAGTAGTATAGTCGGTAGCGGGAACGAGCAGTACTTC | CASSIVGSGNEQYF
TRBJ2-2 | TRBV27 | . | . | TGTGCCAGCAGTCTCTCCGGGACTGACACCGGGGAGCTGTTTTTT | CASSLSGTDTGELFF
TRBJ2-7 | TRBV7-2 | . | TRBD2 | TGTGCCAGCAGCACCCAGACTAGCTCCTCCTACGAGCAGTACTTC | CASSTQTSSSYEQYF
TRBJ1-2 | TRBV7-2 | . | . | TGTGCCAGCAGCTCCCCCCAAAGAGGCCACTATGGCTACACCTTC | CASSSPQRGHYGYTF
TRBJ1-2 | TRBV19 | few | . | TGTGCCAGTAATCCCCAATCAGGGGCCTATGGCTACACCTTC | CASNPQSGAYGYTF
TRBJ2-1 | TRBV5-8 | . | TRBD1 | TGTGCCAGCAGCTTAACAGGGGGTGCCTACAATGAGCAGTTCTTC | CASSLTGGAYNEQFF
TRBJ1-2 | TRBV19 | . | . | TGTGCCAGTAGTATATCCGGGGTAGATGGCTACACCTTC | CASSISGVDGYTF
TRBJ2-5 | TRBV18 | . | . | TGTGCCAGCTCATTAAATGCCGGCTTCCAAGAGACCCAGTACTTC | CASSLNAGFQETQYF
TRBJ1-1 | TRBV27 | . | . | TGTGCCAGCAGCGGTCGGACCTCCTCCAGTGAAGCTTTCTTT | CASSGRTSSSEAFF
TRBJ1-1 | TRBV15 | few | . | TGTGCCACCAGCAGAGGATCTGGTATGAACACTGAAGCTTTCTTT | CATSRGSGMNTEAFF